Listed below are T cell receptor beta chains from one sample, sequenced in a study of shared clonotypes between healthy human individuals. Data came from immunoSEQ multiplex PCR; TCRdb stores just in-frame clones and leaves some out. The table has 2,100,000 or so clones, nearly 97% seen once. Sequenced material: naive CD4+ T cells sorted from blood. Source of these receptors: a man aged 18 to 35 in good health. The CDR3 runs from the conserved cysteine through the conserved F or W. A D gene is named only where the DNA matches it firmly. The size of a clone is reported for some rows only, either as once, few or many, or as a class for expanded clones.

V: TRBV5-1
J: TRBJ2-7
size: .
D: TRBD2
CDR3: CASSLALAGSWEYEQYF
DNA: TGCGCCAGCAGCTTGGCCCTAGCGGGGAGCTGGGAATACGAGCAGTACTTC

V: TRBV28
J: TRBJ1-4
size: .
D: .
CDR3: CASSASGYNEKLFF
DNA: TGTGCCAGCAGTGCCTCGGGCTATAATGAAAAACTGTTTTTT

V: TRBV18
J: TRBJ2-7
size: .
D: TRBD1
CDR3: CASSPPGQGRYEQYF
DNA: TGTGCCAGCTCACCACCGGGACAGGGACGCTACGAGCAGTACTTC

V: TRBV7-6
J: TRBJ1-2
size: .
D: .
CDR3: CASSLASGVGYTF
DNA: TGTGCCAGCAGCTTAGCGTCTGGGGTGGGCTACACCTTC

V: TRBV5-6
J: TRBJ1-1
size: .
D: .
CDR3: CASSWEGLNTEAFF
DNA: TGTGCCAGCAGCTGGGAAGGGCTGAACACTGAAGCTTTCTTT

V: TRBV5-1
J: TRBJ2-5
size: once
D: .
CDR3: CASSLGGVSQETQYF
DNA: TGCGCCAGCAGCTTGGGAGGGGTGAGCCAAGAGACCCAGTACTTC

V: TRBV10-3
J: TRBJ2-5
size: .
D: .
CDR3: CAINGGGGETQYF
DNA: TGTGCCATCAACGGTGGAGGAGGGGAGACCCAGTACTTC

V: TRBV14
J: TRBJ1-1
size: .
D: .
CDR3: CASSPLPRGIRNTEAFF
DNA: TGTGCCAGCAGCCCACTACCCAGGGGAATAAGGAACACTGAAGCTTTCTTT

V: TRBV9
J: TRBJ2-1
size: .
D: TRBD1
CDR3: CASTVTGDLNEQFF
DNA: TGTGCCAGCACCGTGACAGGGGATCTCAATGAGCAGTTCTTC

V: TRBV11-2
J: TRBJ2-1
size: .
D: .
CDR3: CASSLGDSSYNEQFF
DNA: TGTGCCAGCAGCTTAGGTGACAGCTCCTACAATGAGCAGTTCTTC

V: TRBV18
J: TRBJ2-7
size: .
D: .
CDR3: CASSPAAGSSYEQYF
DNA: TGTGCCAGCTCACCGGCCGCCGGTAGCTCCTACGAGCAGTACTTC

V: TRBV6-6
J: TRBJ2-4
size: once
D: .
CDR3: CASSYPAKNIQYF
DNA: TGTGCCAGCAGTTATCCAGCCAAAAACATTCAGTACTTC

V: TRBV7-2
J: TRBJ2-3
size: once
D: .
CDR3: CASSPPSDTQYF
DNA: TGTGCCAGCAGCCCGCCATCAGATACGCAGTATTTT

V: TRBV5-1
J: TRBJ2-5
size: .
D: .
CDR3: CASRREETQYF
DNA: TGCGCCAGCAGGAGGGAGGAGACCCAGTACTTC

V: TRBV27
J: TRBJ2-7
size: .
D: .
CDR3: CASSLRGGNYEQYF
DNA: TGTGCCAGCAGTTTACGTGGGGGAAACTACGAGCAGTACTTC

V: TRBV9
J: TRBJ2-7
size: .
D: TRBD2
CDR3: CASSEREWLAGSYEQYF
DNA: TGTGCCAGCAGCGAGAGAGAATGGCTAGCGGGCTCCTACGAGCAGTACTTC

V: TRBV18
J: TRBJ2-5
size: .
D: .
CDR3: CASSPGSVTQYF
DNA: TGTGCCAGCTCACCGGGTAGTGTGACCCAGTACTTC

V: TRBV13
J: TRBJ2-5
size: .
D: .
CDR3: CASSLGRSAQETQYF
DNA: TGTGCCAGCAGCTTAGGCCGGTCAGCCCAAGAGACCCAGTACTTC

V: TRBV6-1
J: TRBJ1-2
size: .
D: .
CDR3: CASSEGPANYGYTF
DNA: TGTGCCAGCAGTGAAGGCCCAGCTAACTATGGCTACACCTTC